This is a list of T cell receptor beta chains from one sample in a study of cytomegalovirus exposure and HLA in healthy donors. The method was immunoSEQ multiplex PCR; TCRdb's version includes in-frame clones alone and lacks a portion of them. Of some 90,000 clones in the sample, 80% are singletons; the top ten hold around a quarter. What was sequenced was PBMCs. The receptors come from a woman between 45 and 65 years old in good health and CMV-seropositive. The CDR3 runs from the conserved cysteine through the conserved F or W. Each record gives: D gene, clone size, J gene, V gene, CDR3 protein, CDR3 DNA. The D gene is left open where the match is weak. The size of a clone is reported for some rows only, either as once, few or many, or as a class for expanded clones.

d_call: .; clone_size: .; j_call: TRBJ1-5; v_call: TRBV19; cdr3_aa: CARGGPQHF; cdr3_nt: TGTGCCAGAGGGGGGCCCCAGCATTTT
d_call: .; clone_size: .; j_call: TRBJ2-7; v_call: TRBV11-3; cdr3_aa: CASSLGGDTLYEQYF; cdr3_nt: TGTGCCAGCAGCCTGGGGGGGGACACCCTCTACGAGCAGTACTTC
d_call: .; clone_size: .; j_call: TRBJ2-2; v_call: TRBV7-9; cdr3_aa: CASSPDRRNTGELFF; cdr3_nt: TGTGCCAGCAGCCCCGACAGAAGGAACACCGGGGAGCTGTTTTTT
d_call: .; clone_size: .; j_call: TRBJ1-5; v_call: TRBV18; cdr3_aa: CASSRAPDSNQPQHF; cdr3_nt: TGTGCCAGCTCCCGAGCTCCTGATAGCAATCAGCCCCAGCATTTT
d_call: .; clone_size: once; j_call: TRBJ2-2; v_call: TRBV7-7; cdr3_aa: CASSPPRGLAGELFF; cdr3_nt: TGTGCTAGCAGCCCCCCCAGGGGCTTAGCCGGGGAGCTGTTTTTT
d_call: .; clone_size: .; j_call: TRBJ1-2; v_call: TRBV2; cdr3_aa: CASTWEGNYGYTF; cdr3_nt: TGTGCCAGCACCTGGGAGGGTAACTATGGCTACACCTTC
d_call: TRBD2; clone_size: .; j_call: TRBJ2-3; v_call: TRBV4-2; cdr3_aa: CASSGRTGLADTQYF; cdr3_nt: TGTGCCAGCAGCGGACGAACCGGACTAGCAGATACGCAGTATTTT
d_call: .; clone_size: few; j_call: TRBJ1-5; v_call: TRBV15; cdr3_aa: CATSRRQVSQPQHF; cdr3_nt: TGTGCCACCAGCAGACGACAGGTCAGCCAGCCCCAGCATTTT
d_call: .; clone_size: .; j_call: TRBJ1-2; v_call: TRBV9; cdr3_aa: CASSVGAHGYTF; cdr3_nt: TGTGCCAGCAGCGTAGGGGCGCATGGCTACACCTTC
d_call: .; clone_size: .; j_call: TRBJ2-7; v_call: TRBV11-2; cdr3_aa: CASRETLLDEQYF; cdr3_nt: TGTGCCAGCAGAGAGACTCTGTTGGACGAGCAGTACTTC
d_call: .; clone_size: .; j_call: TRBJ1-2; v_call: TRBV11-2; cdr3_aa: CASSLGTGVYGYTF; cdr3_nt: TGTGCCAGCAGCTTAGGCACAGGCGTCTACGGCTACACCTTC
d_call: .; clone_size: .; j_call: TRBJ1-4; v_call: TRBV25-1; cdr3_aa: CASSPRAGPGEKLFF; cdr3_nt: TGTGCCAGCAGTCCCCGTGCGGGGCCTGGCGAAAAACTGTTTTTT
d_call: .; clone_size: .; j_call: TRBJ2-1; v_call: TRBV4-1; cdr3_aa: CASSSGPSGGNEQFF; cdr3_nt: TGCGCCAGCAGCTCAGGGCCCTCAGGGGGGAATGAGCAGTTCTTC
d_call: TRBD2; clone_size: .; j_call: TRBJ2-1; v_call: TRBV5-1; cdr3_aa: CASSSVAGGTYNEQFF; cdr3_nt: TGCGCCAGCAGCTCGGTAGCGGGAGGAACCTACAATGAGCAGTTCTTC
d_call: .; clone_size: .; j_call: TRBJ2-7; v_call: TRBV6-5; cdr3_aa: CASSYSGISYEQYF; cdr3_nt: TGTGCCAGCAGTTACTCCGGGATATCCTACGAGCAGTACTTC
d_call: .; clone_size: .; j_call: TRBJ1-4; v_call: TRBV2; cdr3_aa: CASTYGFDLEEKLFF; cdr3_nt: TGTGCCAGCACCTACGGTTTTGACCTGGAGGAAAAACTGTTTTTT
d_call: TRBD2; clone_size: .; j_call: TRBJ2-1; v_call: TRBV29-1; cdr3_aa: CSVDIFGVHRTSGRSNEQFF; cdr3_nt: TGCAGCGTTGACATCTTTGGAGTCCATAGGACTAGCGGGAGGTCAAATGAGCAGTTCTTC
d_call: .; clone_size: many; j_call: TRBJ2-1; v_call: TRBV19; cdr3_aa: CASDFGGNDYNEQFF; cdr3_nt: TGTGCCAGTGATTTTGGAGGAAACGACTACAATGAGCAGTTCTTC
d_call: TRBD1; clone_size: .; j_call: TRBJ1-1; v_call: TRBV5-1; cdr3_aa: CASSIETGGNTEAFF; cdr3_nt: TGCGCCAGCAGCATCGAGACAGGGGGTAACACTGAAGCTTTCTTT
d_call: TRBD1; clone_size: .; j_call: TRBJ1-2; v_call: TRBV29-1; cdr3_aa: CSVATGSWGYTF; cdr3_nt: TGCAGCGTCGCGACAGGGTCTTGGGGCTACACCTTC
d_call: .; clone_size: once; j_call: TRBJ1-2; v_call: TRBV11-2; cdr3_aa: CASSLEGSYGYTF; cdr3_nt: TGTGCCAGCAGCTTAGAGGGGAGCTATGGCTACACCTTC
d_call: TRBD1; clone_size: .; j_call: TRBJ1-4; v_call: TRBV6-5; cdr3_aa: CASSYKTGTGREKLFF; cdr3_nt: TGTGCCAGCAGTTACAAAACCGGGACAGGGCGTGAAAAACTGTTTTTT
d_call: .; clone_size: .; j_call: TRBJ2-1; v_call: TRBV6-5; cdr3_aa: CATTGEYNEQFF; cdr3_nt: TGTGCCACCACGGGGGAATACAATGAGCAGTTCTTC
d_call: .; clone_size: .; j_call: TRBJ2-5; v_call: TRBV19; cdr3_aa: CASSIAGGGETQYF; cdr3_nt: TGTGCCAGTAGTATAGCGGGGGGCGGTGAGACCCAGTACTTC
d_call: .; clone_size: .; j_call: TRBJ1-6; v_call: TRBV7-2; cdr3_aa: CASSFNISPLHF; cdr3_nt: TGTGCCAGCAGCTTCAACATCTCACCCCTCCACTTT
d_call: .; clone_size: .; j_call: TRBJ2-7; v_call: TRBV15; cdr3_aa: CATSLGAAGEYEQYF; cdr3_nt: TGTGCCACCAGCCTGGGGGCGGCAGGGGAATACGAGCAGTACTTC
d_call: .; clone_size: .; j_call: TRBJ1-1; v_call: TRBV6-5; cdr3_aa: CASRTGTEAFF; cdr3_nt: TGTGCCAGCAGGACGGGGACTGAAGCTTTCTTT
d_call: .; clone_size: .; j_call: TRBJ2-2; v_call: TRBV5-4; cdr3_aa: CASRGSNTGELFF; cdr3_nt: TGTGCCAGCCGGGGATCGAACACCGGGGAGCTGTTTTTT
d_call: .; clone_size: few; j_call: TRBJ2-1; v_call: TRBV11-3; cdr3_aa: CASSTVARYSYNEQFF; cdr3_nt: TGTGCCAGCAGCACCGTAGCACGGTACTCCTACAATGAGCAGTTCTTC
d_call: .; clone_size: .; j_call: TRBJ2-1; v_call: TRBV6-5; cdr3_aa: CASSYSTEYNEQFF; cdr3_nt: TGTGCCAGCAGTTACTCGACAGAGTACAATGAGCAGTTCTTC
d_call: .; clone_size: .; j_call: TRBJ2-7; v_call: TRBV7-9; cdr3_aa: CASSPEGWVRSSSYEQYF; cdr3_nt: TGTGCCAGCAGCCCAGAGGGTTGGGTCAGAAGTAGCTCCTACGAGCAGTACTTC
d_call: TRBD1; clone_size: .; j_call: TRBJ1-2; v_call: TRBV6-5; cdr3_aa: CASSPDSTGFYGYTF; cdr3_nt: TGTGCCAGCAGCCCGGATTCGACAGGGTTTTATGGCTACACCTTC
d_call: .; clone_size: .; j_call: TRBJ1-5; v_call: TRBV27; cdr3_aa: CASSLSEHSNQPQHF; cdr3_nt: TGTGCCAGCAGTTTATCGGAGCATAGCAATCAGCCCCAGCATTTT